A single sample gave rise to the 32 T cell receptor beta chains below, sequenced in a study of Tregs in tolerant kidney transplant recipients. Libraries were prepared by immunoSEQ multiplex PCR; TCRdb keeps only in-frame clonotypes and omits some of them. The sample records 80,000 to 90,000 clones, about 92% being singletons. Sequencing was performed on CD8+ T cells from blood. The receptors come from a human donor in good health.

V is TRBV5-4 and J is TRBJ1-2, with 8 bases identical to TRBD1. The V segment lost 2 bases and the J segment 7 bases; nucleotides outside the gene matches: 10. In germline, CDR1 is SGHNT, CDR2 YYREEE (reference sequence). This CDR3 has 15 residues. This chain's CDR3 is CASSFDRAGGSGYTF. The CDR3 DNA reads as TGTGCCAGCAGCTTCGACAGGGCAGGGGGCTCTGGCTACACCTTC.

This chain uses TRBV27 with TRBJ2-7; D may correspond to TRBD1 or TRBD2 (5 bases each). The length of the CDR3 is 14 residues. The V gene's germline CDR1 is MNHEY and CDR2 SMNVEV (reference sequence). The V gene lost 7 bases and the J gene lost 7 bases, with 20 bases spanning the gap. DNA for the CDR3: TGTGCCAGCATGATCGATTGGGGCGGGCCAGAGCAGTACTTC. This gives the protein CASMIDWGGPEQYF.

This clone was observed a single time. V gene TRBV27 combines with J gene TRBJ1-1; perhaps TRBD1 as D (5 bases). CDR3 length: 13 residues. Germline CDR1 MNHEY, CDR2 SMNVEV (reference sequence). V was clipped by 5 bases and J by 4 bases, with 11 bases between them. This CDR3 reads CASSPAGGTEAFF. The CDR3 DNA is TGTGCCAGCAGTCCCGCCGGGGGCACTGAAGCTTTCTTT.

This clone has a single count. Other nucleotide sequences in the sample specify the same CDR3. CDR3 sequence: CASSVGADTQYF. The DNA of the CDR3 is TGTGCCAGCAGCGTAGGGGCCGATACGCAGTATTTT. This chain uses TRBV9 with TRBJ2-3; unclear D gene. The CDR3 is 12 residues long. V lost 0 bases and J lost 6, with 5 bases in between. CDR1 and CDR2 (germline): SGDLS, YYNGEE.

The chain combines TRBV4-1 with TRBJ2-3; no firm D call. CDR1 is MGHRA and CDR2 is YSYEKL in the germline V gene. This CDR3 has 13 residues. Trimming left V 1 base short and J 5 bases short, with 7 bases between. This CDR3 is CASSQVPQDTQYF. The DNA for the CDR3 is TGCGCCAGCAGCCAAGTCCCCCAAGATACGCAGTATTTT.

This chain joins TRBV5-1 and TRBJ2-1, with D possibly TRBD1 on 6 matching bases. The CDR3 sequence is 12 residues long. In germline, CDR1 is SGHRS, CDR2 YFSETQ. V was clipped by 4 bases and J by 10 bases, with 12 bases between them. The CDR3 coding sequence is TGCGCCAGCAGCCTGGGGACACGGGAGCAGTTCTTC. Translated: CASSLGTREQFF.

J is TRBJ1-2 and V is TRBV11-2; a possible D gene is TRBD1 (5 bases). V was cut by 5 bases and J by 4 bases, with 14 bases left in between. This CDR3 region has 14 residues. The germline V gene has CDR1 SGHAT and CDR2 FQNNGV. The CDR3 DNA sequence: TGTGCCAGCAGCCCAACGCGGGGGATCTATGGCTACACCTTC. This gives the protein CASSPTRGIYGYTF.

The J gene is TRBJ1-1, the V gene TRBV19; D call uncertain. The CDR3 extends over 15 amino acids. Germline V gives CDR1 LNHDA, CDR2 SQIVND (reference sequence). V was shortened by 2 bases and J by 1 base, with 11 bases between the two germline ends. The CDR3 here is CASSIPFDGNTEAFF. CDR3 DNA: TGTGCCAGTAGTATACCTTTCGACGGGAACACTGAAGCTTTCTTT.

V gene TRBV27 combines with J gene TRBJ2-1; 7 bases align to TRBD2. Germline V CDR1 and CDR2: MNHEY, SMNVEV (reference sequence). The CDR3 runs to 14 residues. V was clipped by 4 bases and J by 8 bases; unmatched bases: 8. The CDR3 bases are TGTGCCAGCAGTTCCCGACTAGCTGGGGATGAGCAGTTCTTC. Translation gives CASSSRLAGDEQFF.

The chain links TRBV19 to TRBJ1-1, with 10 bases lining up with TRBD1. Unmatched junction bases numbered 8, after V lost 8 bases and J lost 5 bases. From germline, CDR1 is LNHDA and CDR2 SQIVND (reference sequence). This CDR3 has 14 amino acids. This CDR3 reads CASSDRGVLTEAFF. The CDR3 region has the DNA TGTGCCAGTTCGGACAGGGGGGTTTTGACTGAAGCTTTCTTT.

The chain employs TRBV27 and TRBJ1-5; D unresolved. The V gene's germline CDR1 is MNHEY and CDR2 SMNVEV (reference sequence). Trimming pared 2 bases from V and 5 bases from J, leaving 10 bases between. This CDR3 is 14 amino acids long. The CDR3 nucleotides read TGTGCCAGCAGTTTACAAACCGGCGATCAGCCCCAGCATTTT. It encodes CASSLQTGDQPQHF.

The CDR3 spells CASSLGLAGMTPYNEQFF. DNA of the CDR3: TGTGCCAGCAGCTTGGGACTAGCGGGAATGACCCCCTACAATGAGCAGTTCTTC. The J gene is TRBJ2-1, the V gene TRBV14, with 13 bases identical to TRBD2. The CDR3 length is 18 residues. Germline assignment: CDR1 SGHDN and CDR2 FVKESK. V trimming: 5 bases; J trimming: 2 bases; junction bases outside the gene matches: 9.

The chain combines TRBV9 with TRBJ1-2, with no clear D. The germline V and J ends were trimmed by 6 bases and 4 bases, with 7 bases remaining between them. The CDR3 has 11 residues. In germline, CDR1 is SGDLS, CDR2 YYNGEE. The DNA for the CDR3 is TGTGCCAGCACGTCAATCTATGGCTACACCTTC. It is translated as CASTSIYGYTF.

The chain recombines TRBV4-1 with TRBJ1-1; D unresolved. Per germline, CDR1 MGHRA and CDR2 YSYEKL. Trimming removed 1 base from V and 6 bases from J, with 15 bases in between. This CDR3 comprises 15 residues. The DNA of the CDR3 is TGCGCCAGCAGCCAAGGCCGGGAAGGGATCGCTGAAGCTTTCTTT. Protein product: CASSQGREGIAEAFF.

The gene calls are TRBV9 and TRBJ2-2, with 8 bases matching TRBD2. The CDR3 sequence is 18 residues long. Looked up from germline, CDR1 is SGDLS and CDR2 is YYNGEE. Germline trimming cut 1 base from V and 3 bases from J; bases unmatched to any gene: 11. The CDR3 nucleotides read TGTGCCAGCAGCGTAAACCCGGCGACTAGCGCCGACACCGGGGAGCTGTTTTTT. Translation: CASSVNPATSADTGELFF.

The CDR3 loop is CASSWREGPVGELFF. In DNA form, the CDR3 reads TGTGCCAGCTCCTGGCGGGAGGGCCCCGTCGGGGAGCTGTTTTTT. The chain recombines TRBV6-5 with TRBJ2-2; 9 positions agree with TRBD2. V was pared by 8 bases and J by 7 bases, with 11 bases of the junction left unmatched. CDR3 length: 15 residues. From germline, CDR1 is MNHEY and CDR2 SVGAGI.

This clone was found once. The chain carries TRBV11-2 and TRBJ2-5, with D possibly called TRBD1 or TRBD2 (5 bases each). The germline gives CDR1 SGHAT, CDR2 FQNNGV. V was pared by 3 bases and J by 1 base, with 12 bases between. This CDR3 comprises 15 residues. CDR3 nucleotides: TGTGCCAGCAGCTTCCTCGGGGCAGGCCAAGAGACCCAGTACTTC. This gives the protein CASSFLGAGQETQYF. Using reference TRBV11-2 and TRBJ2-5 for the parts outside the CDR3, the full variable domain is EAGVAQSPRYKIIEKRQSVAFWCNPISGHATLYWYQQILGQGPKLLIQFQNNGVVDDSQLPKDRFSAERLKGVDSTLKIQPAKLEDSAVYLCASSFLGAGQETQYFGPGTRLLVL.

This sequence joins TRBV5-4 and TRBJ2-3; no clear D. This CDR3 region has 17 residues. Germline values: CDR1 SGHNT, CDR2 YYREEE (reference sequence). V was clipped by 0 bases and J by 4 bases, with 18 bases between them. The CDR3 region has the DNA TGTGCCAGCAGCTTGGATGGGCTGTCCCATGTTGCAGATACGCAGTATTTT. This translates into CASSLDGLSHVADTQYF.

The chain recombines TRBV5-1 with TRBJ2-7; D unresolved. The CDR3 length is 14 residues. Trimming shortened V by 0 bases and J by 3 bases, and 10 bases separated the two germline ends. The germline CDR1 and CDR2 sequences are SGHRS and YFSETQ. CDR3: CASSLVVKDYEQYF. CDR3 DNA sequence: TGCGCCAGCAGCTTGGTGGTCAAAGACTACGAGCAGTACTTC.

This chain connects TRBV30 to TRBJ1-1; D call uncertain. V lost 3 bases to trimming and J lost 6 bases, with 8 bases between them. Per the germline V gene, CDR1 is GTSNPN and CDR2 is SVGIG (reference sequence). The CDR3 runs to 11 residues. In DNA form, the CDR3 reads TGTGCCTGGAGGGGCCGGGCTGAAGCTTTCTTT. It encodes CAWRGRAEAFF.

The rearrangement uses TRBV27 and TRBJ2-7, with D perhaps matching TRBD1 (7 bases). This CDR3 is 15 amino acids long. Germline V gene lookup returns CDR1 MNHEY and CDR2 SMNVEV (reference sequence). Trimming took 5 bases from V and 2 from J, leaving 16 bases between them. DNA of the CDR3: TGTGCCAGCAGTCCTACCGCGGGACAGACCTACGAGCAGTACTTC. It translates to CASSPTAGQTYEQYF.

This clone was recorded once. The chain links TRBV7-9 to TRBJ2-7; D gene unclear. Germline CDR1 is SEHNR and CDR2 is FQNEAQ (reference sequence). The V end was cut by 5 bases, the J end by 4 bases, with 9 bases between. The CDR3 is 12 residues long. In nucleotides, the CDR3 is TGTGCCAGCAGCCCAAGTATATACGAGCAGTACTTC. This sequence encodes CASSPSIYEQYF.

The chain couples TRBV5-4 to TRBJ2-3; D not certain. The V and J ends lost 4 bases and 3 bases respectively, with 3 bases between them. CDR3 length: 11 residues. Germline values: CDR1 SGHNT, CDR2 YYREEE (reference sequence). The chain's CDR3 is CASSMTDTQYF. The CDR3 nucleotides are TGTGCCAGCAGCATGACAGATACGCAGTATTTT.

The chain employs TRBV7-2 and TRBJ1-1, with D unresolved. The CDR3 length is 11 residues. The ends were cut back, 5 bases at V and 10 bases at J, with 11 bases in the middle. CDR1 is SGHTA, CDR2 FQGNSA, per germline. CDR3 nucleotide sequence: TGTGCCAGCAGCGACAACTCGGGAGCTTTCTTT. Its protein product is CASSDNSGAFF.

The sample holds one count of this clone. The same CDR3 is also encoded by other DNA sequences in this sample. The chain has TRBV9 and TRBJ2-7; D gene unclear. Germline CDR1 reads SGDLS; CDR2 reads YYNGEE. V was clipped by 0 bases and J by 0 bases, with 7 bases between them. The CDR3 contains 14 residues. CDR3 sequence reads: CASSVGGSSYEQYF. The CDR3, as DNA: TGTGCCAGCAGCGTAGGGGGAAGCTCCTACGAGCAGTACTTC.

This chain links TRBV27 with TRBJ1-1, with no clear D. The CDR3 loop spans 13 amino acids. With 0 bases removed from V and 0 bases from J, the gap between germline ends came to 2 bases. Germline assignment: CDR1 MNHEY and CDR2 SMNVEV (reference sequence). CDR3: CASSLSLNTEAFF. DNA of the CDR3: TGTGCCAGCAGTTTATCCCTGAACACTGAAGCTTTCTTT.

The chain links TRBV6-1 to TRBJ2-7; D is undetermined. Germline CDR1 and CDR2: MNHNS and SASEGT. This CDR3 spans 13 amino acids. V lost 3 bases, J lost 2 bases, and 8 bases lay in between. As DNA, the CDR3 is TGTGCCAGCAGTGAGGCAGGTCCCTACGAGCAGTACTTC. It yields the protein CASSEAGPYEQYF.

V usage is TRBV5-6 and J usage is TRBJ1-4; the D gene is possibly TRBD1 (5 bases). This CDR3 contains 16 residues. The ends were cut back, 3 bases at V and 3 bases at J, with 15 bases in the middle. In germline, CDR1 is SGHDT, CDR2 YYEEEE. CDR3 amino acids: CASSSPWGGANEKLFF. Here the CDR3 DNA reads TGTGCCAGCAGCTCCCCCTGGGGAGGGGCTAATGAAAAACTGTTTTTT.

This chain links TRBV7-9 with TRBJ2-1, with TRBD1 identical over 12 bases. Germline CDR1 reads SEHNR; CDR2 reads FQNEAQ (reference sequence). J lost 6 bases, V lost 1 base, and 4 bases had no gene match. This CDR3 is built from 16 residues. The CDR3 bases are TGTGCCAGCAGCTTAGAGGGACAGGGGGCCCGCAATGAGCAGTTCTTC. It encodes CASSLEGQGARNEQFF.

Written as DNA, the CDR3 is TGTGCCAGTAGACTTGCCCTGGGCCTAGGGGGGATGAACACTGAAGCTTTCTTT. As protein: CASRLALGLGGMNTEAFF. The gene calls are TRBV19 and TRBJ1-1; TRBD1 is a possible D gene (6 bases). In germline, CDR1 is LNHDA, CDR2 SQIVND (reference sequence). The CDR3 consists of 18 residues. Trimming stripped 6 bases from V and 0 bases from J, with 23 bases between.

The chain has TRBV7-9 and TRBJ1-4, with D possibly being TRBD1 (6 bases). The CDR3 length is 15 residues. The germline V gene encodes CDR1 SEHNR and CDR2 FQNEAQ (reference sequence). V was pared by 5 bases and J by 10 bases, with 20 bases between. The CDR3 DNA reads TGTGCCAGCAGCACAGGGTTACGGGGCGGGGGAAAACTGTTTTTT. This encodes CASSTGLRGGGKLFF. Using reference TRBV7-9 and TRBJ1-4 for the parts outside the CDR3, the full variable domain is DTGVSQNPRHKITKRGQNVTFRCDPISEHNRLYWYRQTLGQGPEFLTYFQNEAQLEKSRLLSDRFSAERPKGSFSTLEIQRTEQGDSAMYLCASSTGLRGGGKLFFGSGTQLSVL.

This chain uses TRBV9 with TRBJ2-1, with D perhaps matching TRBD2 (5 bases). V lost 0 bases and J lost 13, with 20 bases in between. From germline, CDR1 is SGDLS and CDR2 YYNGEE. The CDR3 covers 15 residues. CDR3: CASSVEATSRRFQFF. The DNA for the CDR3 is TGTGCCAGCAGCGTAGAGGCCACCAGCAGGAGGTTCCAGTTCTTC.